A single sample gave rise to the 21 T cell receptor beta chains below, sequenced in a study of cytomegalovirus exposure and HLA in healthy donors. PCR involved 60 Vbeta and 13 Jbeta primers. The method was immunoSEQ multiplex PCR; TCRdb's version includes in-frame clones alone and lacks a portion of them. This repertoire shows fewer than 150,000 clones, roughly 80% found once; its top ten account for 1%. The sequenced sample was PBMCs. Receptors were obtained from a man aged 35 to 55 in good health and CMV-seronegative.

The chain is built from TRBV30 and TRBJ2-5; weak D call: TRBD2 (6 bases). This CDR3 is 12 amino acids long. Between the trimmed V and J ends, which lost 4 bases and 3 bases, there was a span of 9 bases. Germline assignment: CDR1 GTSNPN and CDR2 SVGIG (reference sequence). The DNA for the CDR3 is TGTGCCTGGAACGGGGGAGAAGAGACCCAGTACTTC. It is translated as CAWNGGEETQYF.

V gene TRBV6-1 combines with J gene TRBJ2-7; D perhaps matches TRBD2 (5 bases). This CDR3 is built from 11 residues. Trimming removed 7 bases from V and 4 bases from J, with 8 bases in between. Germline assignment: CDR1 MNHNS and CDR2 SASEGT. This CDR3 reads CASMRAYEQYF. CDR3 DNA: TGTGCCAGCATGAGGGCGTACGAGCAGTACTTC.

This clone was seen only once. The CDR3 reads CASWALRGQGAYQPQHF. The CDR3 nucleotides read TGTGCCAGCTGGGCTCTTAGAGGGCAGGGGGCCTATCAGCCCCAGCATTTT. This chain uses TRBV28 with TRBJ1-5; 8 nucleotides match TRBD1. This CDR3 spans 17 amino acids. Germline V lookup: CDR1 MDHEN, CDR2 SYDVKM. V shed 8 bases, J shed 5 bases, and the junction held 17 bases outside the gene matches.

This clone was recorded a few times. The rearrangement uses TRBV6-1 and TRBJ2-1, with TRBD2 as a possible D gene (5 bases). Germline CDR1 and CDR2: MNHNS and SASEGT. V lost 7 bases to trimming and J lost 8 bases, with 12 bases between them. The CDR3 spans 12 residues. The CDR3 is CASNSLGDEQFF. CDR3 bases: TGTGCCAGCAATTCTCTCGGGGATGAGCAGTTCTTC.

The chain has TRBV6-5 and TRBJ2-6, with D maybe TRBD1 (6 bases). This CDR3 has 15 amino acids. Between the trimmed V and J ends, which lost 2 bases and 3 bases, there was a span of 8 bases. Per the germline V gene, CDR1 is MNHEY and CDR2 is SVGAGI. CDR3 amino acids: CASSYGGYGANVLTF. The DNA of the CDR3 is TGTGCCAGCAGTTACGGGGGCTATGGGGCCAACGTCCTGACTTTC.

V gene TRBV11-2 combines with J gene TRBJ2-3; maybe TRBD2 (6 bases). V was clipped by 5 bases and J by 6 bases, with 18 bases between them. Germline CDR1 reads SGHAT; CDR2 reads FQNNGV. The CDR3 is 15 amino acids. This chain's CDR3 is CASSPRGRVTDTQYF. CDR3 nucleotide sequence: TGTGCCAGCAGCCCGCGGGGCAGGGTGACGGATACGCAGTATTTT.

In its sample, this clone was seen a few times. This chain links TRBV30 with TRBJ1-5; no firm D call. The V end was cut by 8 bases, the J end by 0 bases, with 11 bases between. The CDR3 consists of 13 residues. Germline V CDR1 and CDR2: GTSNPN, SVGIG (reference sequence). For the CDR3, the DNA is TGTGCCGGTAAGAGTTATAGCAATCAGCCCCAGCATTTT. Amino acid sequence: CAGKSYSNQPQHF.

The CDR3, as DNA: TGCGCCAGCAGCCAAACAACACGGGGAGGAGAGCAGTACTTC. Translation: CASSQTTRGGEQYF. The V and J genes are TRBV4-1 and TRBJ2-7; maybe TRBD2 (6 bases). The germline V and J ends were trimmed by 2 bases and 7 bases, with 15 bases remaining between them. The germline CDR1 and CDR2 sequences are MGHRA and YSYEKL. The CDR3 is 14 residues long.

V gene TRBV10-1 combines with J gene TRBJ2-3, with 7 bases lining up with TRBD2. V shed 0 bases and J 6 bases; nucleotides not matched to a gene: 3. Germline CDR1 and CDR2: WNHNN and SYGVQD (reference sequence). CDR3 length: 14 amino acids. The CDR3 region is CASSESYGRDTQYF. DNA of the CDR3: TGCGCCAGCAGTGAGTCTTACGGGAGGGATACGCAGTATTTT.

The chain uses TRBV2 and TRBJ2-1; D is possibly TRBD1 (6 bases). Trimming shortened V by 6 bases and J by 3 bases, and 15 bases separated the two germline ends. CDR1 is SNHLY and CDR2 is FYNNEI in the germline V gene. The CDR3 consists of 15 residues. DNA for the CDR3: TGTGCCAGCAGGGTAGGGGGACAATTCTACAATGAGCAGTTCTTC. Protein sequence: CASRVGGQFYNEQFF. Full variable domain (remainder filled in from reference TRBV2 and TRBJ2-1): EPEVTQTPSHQVTQMGQEVILRCVPISNHLYFYWYRQILGQKVEFLVSFYNNEISEKSEIFDDQFSVERPDGSNFTLKIRSTKLEDSAMYFCASRVGGQFYNEQFFGPGTRLTVL.

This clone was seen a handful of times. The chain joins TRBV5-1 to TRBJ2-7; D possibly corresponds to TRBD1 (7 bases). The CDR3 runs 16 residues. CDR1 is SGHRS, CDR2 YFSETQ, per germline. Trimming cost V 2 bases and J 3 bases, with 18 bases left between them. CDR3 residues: CASSFGAGTASYEQYF. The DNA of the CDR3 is TGCGCCAGCAGCTTTGGGGCGGGGACAGCTAGCTACGAGCAGTACTTC.

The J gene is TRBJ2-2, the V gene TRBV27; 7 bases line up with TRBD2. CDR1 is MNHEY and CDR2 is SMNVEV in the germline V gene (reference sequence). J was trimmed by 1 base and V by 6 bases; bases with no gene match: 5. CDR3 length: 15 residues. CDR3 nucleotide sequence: TGTGCCAGCAGACGGGGGGACTTGAACACCGGGGAGCTGTTTTTT. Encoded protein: CASRRGDLNTGELFF.

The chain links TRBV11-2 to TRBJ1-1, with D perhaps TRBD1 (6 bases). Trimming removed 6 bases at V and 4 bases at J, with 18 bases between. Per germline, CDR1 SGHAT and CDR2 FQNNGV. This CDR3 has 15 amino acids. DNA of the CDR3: TGTGCCAGCAGGACTACACAGGGTGGGGGCACTGAAGCTTTCTTT. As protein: CASRTTQGGGTEAFF.

DNA of the CDR3: TGTGCCAGCAGAACTACTAGCGGGAGTAATGAGCAGTTCTTC. This encodes CASRTTSGSNEQFF. This chain uses TRBV2 with TRBJ2-1; 11 nucleotides match TRBD2. Losses at the gene ends were 6 bases for V and 7 bases for J; bases not matched to a gene: 5. The CDR3 consists of 14 residues. CDR1 and CDR2 from the germline V gene are SNHLY and FYNNEI.

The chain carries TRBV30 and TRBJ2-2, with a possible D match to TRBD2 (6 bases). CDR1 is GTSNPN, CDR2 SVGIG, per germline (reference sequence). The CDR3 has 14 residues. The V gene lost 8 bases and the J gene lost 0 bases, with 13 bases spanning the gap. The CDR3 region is CAIEGLSNTGELFF. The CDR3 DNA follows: TGTGCCATAGAAGGACTATCGAACACCGGGGAGCTGTTTTTT.

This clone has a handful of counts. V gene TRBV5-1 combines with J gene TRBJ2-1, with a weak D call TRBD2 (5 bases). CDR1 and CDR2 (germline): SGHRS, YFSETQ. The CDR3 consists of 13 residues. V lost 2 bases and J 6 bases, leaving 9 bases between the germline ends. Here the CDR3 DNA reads TGCGCCAGCAGCTTCCTAGCAGGCAATGAGCAGTTCTTC. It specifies CASSFLAGNEQFF.

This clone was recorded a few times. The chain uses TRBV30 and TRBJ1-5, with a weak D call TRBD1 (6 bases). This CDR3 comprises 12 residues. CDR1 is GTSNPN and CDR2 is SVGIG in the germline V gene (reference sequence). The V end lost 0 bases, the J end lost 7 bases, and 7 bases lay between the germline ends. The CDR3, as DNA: TGTGCCTGGAGTGTACAGGGCCAGCCCCAGCATTTT. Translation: CAWSVQGQPQHF.

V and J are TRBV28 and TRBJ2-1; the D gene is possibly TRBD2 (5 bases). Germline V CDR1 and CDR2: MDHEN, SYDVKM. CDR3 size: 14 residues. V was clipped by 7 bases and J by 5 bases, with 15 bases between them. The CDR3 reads CASTTPRRDNEQFF. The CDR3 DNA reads TGTGCCAGCACCACGCCGAGGCGGGACAATGAGCAGTTCTTC.

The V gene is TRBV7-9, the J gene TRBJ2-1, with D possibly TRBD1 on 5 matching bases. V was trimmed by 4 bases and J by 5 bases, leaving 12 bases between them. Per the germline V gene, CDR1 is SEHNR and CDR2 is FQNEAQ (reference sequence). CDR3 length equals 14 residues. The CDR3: CASSSTATNNEQFF. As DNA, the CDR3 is TGTGCCAGCAGCTCGACAGCTACTAACAATGAGCAGTTCTTC.

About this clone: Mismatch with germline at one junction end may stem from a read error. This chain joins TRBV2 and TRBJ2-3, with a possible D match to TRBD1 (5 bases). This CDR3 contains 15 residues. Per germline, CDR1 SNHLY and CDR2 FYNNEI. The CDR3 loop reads CDSSEDTRKADTQYF. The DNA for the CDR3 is TGTGACAGCAGTGAGGACACGAGGAAGGCAGATACGCAGTATTTT.

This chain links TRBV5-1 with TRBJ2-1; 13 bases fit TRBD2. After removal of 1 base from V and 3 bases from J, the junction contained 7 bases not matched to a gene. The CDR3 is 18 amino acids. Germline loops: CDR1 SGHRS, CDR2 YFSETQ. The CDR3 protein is CASSLSRLAGGYYNEQFF. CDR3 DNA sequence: TGCGCCAGCAGCTTGTCCCGACTAGCGGGGGGTTACTACAATGAGCAGTTCTTC.